This TCR beta chain was found in a study of blood T cell repertoires in COVID-19. In the study's own analysis: Amplification with reference gene primers provided the estimates of nucleated cell counts. Assay: immunoSEQ multiplex PCR; the TCRdb copy retains only in-frame clones and omits some. V, J and clone size were drawn from that table, and D and trimming were deduced from the DNA. The sample includes around 50,000 clones, roughly nine tenths of them seen just once. The germline V gene encodes CDR1 WSHSY and CDR2 SAAADI. CDR3 length: 13 residues. V dropped 6 bases and J dropped 6; count of bases not matched to a gene: 5.

The chain combines TRBV10-2 with TRBJ2-1; TRBD2 aligns across 7 bases. Sequenced: peripheral blood. The clonotype comes from a man aged 70-80 years with active COVID-19. DNA for the CDR3: TGCGCCAGCAGCTTACTAGCGATCAATGAGCAGTTCTTC. Translating it yields CASSLLAINEQFF.